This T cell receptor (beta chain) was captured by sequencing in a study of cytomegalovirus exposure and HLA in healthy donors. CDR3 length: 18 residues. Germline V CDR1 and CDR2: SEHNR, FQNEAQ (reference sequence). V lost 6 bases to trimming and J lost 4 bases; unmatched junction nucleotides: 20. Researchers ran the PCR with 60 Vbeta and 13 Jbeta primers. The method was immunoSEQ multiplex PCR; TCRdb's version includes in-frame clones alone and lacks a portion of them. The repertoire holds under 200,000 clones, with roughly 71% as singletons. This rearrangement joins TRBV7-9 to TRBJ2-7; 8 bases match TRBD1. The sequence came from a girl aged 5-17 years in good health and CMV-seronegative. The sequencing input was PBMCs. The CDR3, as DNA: TGTGCCAGCAGTCCGGACAGGGCCTTGGGTCCTAATAATTACGAGCAGTACTTC. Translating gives CASSPDRALGPNNYEQYF.